This T cell receptor beta chain stems from a study of human T cells and chemical hapten exposure (dated by TCRdb to about 2021). About the study as a whole: Libraries were pooled for sequencing, and variation in per-sample TCR yields was attributed mainly to small differences in library volumes within the pool. Peripheral blood TCR repertoire changes were tracked in vivo in alopecia patients during primary and secondary sensitization to the hapten diphenylcyclopropenone (DPC). Each blood RNA sample was used to sequence both TCR alpha and TCR beta chains.

This clonotype has just a few counts. What antigen it recognizes has not been identified. It has no much larger one-base neighbor in the sample; base qualities were not kept. Library preparation used 5' RACE. The run used an Illumina MiSeq. Library preparation attached unique molecular identifiers to individual cDNA molecules for quantitative, reproducible TCR counting. Regarding the original processing steps: Samples had a median of roughly 98,000 TCRs, with a range from roughly 20,000 to 690,600. The Decombinator software suite was used to annotate the V, J and CDR3 of the TCR reads. Every sample was subsampled to the same number of TCRs (28,000) for the PS versus PT1 abundance plots. Expanded TCRs were defined as absent before sensitization and observed at least eight times at the 2-week time point. The public reads were quality trimmed at Q25 with fastp and then assembled into clones with MiXCR by TCRdb, keeping productive beta chains. Each entry is one CDR3 protein sequence, shown with its most common DNA and genes. None of the V and J calls come from the authors' own analysis; TCRdb made them. The sample profile shows tens of thousands of distinct CDR3 sequences; approximately 8% of them were found once. The ten largest clonotypes hold 2% to 2.5% of the sample.

Study-wide conclusions, independent of this receptor: No change with DPC sensitization was found in the number of TCRs above 1 in 1000 frequency, and no evidence of global repertoire structure alterations was found. Repeated subsampling changed both the strength of the expansion versus patch-test correlation and the threshold at which the correlation became significant.

Total RNA was extracted from unfractionated whole blood collected in Tempus Blood RNA tubes. Roughly 5 healthy volunteers were used as TCR sequencing controls and were bled at day 0, 2 weeks and 6 weeks. Based on the germline V gene, the CDR1 and CDR2 sequences are SGHRS and YFSETQ. V has 2 bases trimmed and J has 1 base trimmed; junction bases matching no gene number 3. Counted from cysteine to phenylalanine, this CDR3 has 16 amino acids. Only the CDR3 part of the read is kept: 48 bases, read in frame from the first base. The receptor chain draws on TRBV5-1 and TRBJ2-1; 10 middle bases align to TRBD2. The clonotype originates from a male donor in good health. The DNA is TGCGCCAGCAGCTTCCTAGCGGGAGTGTCCTACAATGAGCAGTTCTTC. Its translation is CASSFLAGVSYNEQFF.